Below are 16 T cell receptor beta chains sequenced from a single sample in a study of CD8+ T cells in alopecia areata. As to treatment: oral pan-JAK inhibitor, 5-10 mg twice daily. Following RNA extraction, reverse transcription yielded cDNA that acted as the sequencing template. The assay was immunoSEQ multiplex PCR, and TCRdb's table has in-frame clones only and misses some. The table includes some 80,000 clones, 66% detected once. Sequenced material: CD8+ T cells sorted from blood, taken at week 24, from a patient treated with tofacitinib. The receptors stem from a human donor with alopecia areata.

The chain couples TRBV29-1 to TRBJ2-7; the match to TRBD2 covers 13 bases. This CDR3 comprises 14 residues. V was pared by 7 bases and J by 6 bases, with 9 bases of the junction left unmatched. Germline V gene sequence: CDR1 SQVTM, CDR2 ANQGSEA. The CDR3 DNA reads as TGCAGCGCCGGGACTAGCGGGAACCTGGGCGAGCAGTACTTC. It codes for CSAGTSGNLGEQYF.

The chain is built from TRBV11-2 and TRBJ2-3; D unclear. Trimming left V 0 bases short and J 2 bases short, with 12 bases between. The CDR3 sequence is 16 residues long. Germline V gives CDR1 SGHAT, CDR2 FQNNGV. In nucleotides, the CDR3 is TGTGCCAGCAGCTTAGAGAATGGACGGATCACAGATACGCAGTATTTT. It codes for CASSLENGRITDTQYF.

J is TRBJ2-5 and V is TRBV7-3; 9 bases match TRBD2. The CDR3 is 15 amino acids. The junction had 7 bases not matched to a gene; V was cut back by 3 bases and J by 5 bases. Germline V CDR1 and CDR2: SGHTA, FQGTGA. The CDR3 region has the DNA TGTGCCAGCAGCTTGGCGGGAGGGCCGTGGGAGACCCAGTACTTC. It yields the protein CASSLAGGPWETQYF.

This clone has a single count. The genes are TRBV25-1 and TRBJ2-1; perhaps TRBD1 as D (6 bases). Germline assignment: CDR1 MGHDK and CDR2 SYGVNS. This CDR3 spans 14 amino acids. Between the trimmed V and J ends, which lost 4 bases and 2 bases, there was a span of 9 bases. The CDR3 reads CASSVDSAYNEQFF. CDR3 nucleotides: TGTGCCAGCAGTGTGGACAGCGCCTACAATGAGCAGTTCTTC.

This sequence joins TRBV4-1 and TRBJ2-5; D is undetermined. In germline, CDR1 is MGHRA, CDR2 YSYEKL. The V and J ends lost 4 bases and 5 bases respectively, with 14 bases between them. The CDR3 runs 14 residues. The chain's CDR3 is CASSPKLRWETQYF. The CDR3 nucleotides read TGCGCCAGCAGCCCTAAGTTGCGGTGGGAGACCCAGTACTTC.

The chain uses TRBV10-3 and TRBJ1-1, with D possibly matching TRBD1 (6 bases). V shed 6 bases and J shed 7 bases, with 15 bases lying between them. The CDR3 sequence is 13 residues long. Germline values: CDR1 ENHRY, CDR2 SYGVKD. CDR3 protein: CAIRDRGDGEAFF. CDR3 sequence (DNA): TGTGCCATCAGGGACAGAGGGGACGGTGAAGCTTTCTTT.

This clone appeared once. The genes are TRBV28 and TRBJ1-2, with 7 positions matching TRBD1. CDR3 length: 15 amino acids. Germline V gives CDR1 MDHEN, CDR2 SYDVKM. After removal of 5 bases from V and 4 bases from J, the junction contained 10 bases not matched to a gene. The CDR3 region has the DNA TGTGCCAGCAGTCCAAGGGGGCCTTCAGGCTATGGCTACACCTTC. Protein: CASSPRGPSGYGYTF.

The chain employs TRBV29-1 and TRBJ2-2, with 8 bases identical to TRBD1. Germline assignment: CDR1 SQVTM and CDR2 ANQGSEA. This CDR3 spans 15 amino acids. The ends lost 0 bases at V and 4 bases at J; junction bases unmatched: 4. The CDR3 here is CSVEDQGAFTGELFF. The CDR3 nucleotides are TGCAGCGTTGAAGACCAGGGGGCGTTCACCGGGGAGCTGTTTTTT.

DNA of the CDR3: TGTGCCAGCAGCCCCGGGATGATTTATGGCTACACCTTC. Amino acid sequence: CASSPGMIYGYTF. V usage is TRBV7-6 and J usage is TRBJ1-2; D gene ambiguous. Looked up from germline, CDR1 is SGHVS and CDR2 is FNYEAQ. The CDR3 is 13 residues long. V was shortened by 5 bases and J by 5 bases, with 12 bases between the two germline ends.

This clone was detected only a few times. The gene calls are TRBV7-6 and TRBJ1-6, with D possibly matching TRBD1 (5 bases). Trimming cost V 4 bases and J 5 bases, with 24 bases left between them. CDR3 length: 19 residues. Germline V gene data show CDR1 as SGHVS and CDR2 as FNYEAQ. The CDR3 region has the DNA TGTGCCAGCAGCTGGGACCGGGCCTCACAAACTACTCATAATTCACCCCTCCACTTT. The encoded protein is CASSWDRASQTTHNSPLHF.

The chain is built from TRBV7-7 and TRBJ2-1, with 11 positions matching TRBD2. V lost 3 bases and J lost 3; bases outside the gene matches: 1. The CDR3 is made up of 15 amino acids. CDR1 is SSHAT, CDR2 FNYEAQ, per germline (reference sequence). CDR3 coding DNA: TGTGCCAGCAGCTTCGGGACTAGCGGCTACAATGAGCAGTTCTTC. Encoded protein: CASSFGTSGYNEQFF.

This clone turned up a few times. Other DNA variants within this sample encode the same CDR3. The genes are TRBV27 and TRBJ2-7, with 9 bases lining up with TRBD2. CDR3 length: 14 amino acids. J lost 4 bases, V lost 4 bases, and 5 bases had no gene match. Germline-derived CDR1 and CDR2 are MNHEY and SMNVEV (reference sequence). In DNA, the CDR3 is TGTGCCAGCAGTTATCGCGGGAGGGGATACGAGCAGTACTTC. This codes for CASSYRGRGYEQYF.

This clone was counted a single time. In DNA form, the CDR3 reads TGTGCCAGCAGCGCCGGGACTAGCGGGTACGAGCAGTACTTC. It yields the protein CASSAGTSGYEQYF. The chain uses TRBV6-5 and TRBJ2-7, with 12 bases matching TRBD2. The CDR3 is 14 residues long. V trimming: 6 bases; J trimming: 4 bases; junction bases outside the gene matches: 4. Per the germline V gene, CDR1 is MNHEY and CDR2 is SVGAGI.

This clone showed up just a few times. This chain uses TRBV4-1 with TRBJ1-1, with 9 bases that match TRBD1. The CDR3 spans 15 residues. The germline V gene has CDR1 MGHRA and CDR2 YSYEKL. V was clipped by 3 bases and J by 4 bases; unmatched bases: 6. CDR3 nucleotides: TGCGCCAGCAGCCAGCTAGGACAGGGGAGCACTGAAGCTTTCTTT. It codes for CASSQLGQGSTEAFF.

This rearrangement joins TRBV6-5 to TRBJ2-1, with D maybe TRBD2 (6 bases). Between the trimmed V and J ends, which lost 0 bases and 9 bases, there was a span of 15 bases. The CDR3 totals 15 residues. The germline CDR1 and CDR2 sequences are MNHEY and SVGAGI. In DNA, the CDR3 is TGTGCCAGCAGTTACTCTTCGGGGGAGCCCCCTGAGCAGTTCTTC. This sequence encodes CASSYSSGEPPEQFF.

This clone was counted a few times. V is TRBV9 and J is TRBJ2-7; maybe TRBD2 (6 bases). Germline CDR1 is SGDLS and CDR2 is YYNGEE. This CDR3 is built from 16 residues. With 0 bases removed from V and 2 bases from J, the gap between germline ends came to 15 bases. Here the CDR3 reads CASSVELGGGPYEQYF. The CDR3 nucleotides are TGTGCCAGCAGCGTAGAGCTAGGTGGAGGGCCCTACGAGCAGTACTTC.